A single sample is the source of the 29 T cell receptor beta chains below, sequenced in a study of shared clonotypes between healthy human individuals. The protocol was immunoSEQ multiplex PCR, while the TCRdb copy is restricted to in-frame clones and leaves out a portion. The sample has approximately 2,000,000 clones; roughly 93% are singletons. Selected positively for CCR7 and CD45RO-negative, naive CD8 cells excluded terminally differentiated effector memory CD45RA+ cells. Sequencing was carried out using naive CD8+ T cells from PBMCs. The receptors here all came from a man aged 18 to 30 in good health. Some clones in this sample may be carry-over from other donors' samples.

The chain couples TRBV7-2 to TRBJ1-1; 11 nucleotides line up with TRBD1. The CDR3 covers 14 residues. V lost 4 bases and J lost 5; bases outside the gene matches: 3. Germline V gene sequence: CDR1 SGHTA, CDR2 FQGNSA. As DNA, the CDR3 is TGTGCCAGCAGCTCGGACAGGGGGCGTACTGAAGCTTTCTTT. This translates into CASSSDRGRTEAFF.

The chain is built from TRBV7-9 and TRBJ2-1; 9 positions agree with TRBD2. This CDR3 has 14 amino acids. In germline, CDR1 is SEHNR, CDR2 FQNEAQ (reference sequence). Trimming took 2 bases from V and 10 from J; bases not matched to a gene: 6. This CDR3 is CASSLPSGMTEQFF. The CDR3 DNA follows: TGTGCCAGCAGCTTACCTAGCGGGATGACAGAGCAGTTCTTC.

This clone was observed a few times. J is TRBJ1-2 and V is TRBV29-1; 7 bases are a match to TRBD1. The CDR3 has 14 residues. V lost 6 bases and J lost 3; bases outside the gene matches: 10. Per germline, CDR1 SQVTM and CDR2 ANQGSEA. In nucleotides, the CDR3 is TGCAGCGTAGAAACGGACAGGAGGGACTATGGCTACACCTTC. Its translation is CSVETDRRDYGYTF.

Written as DNA, the CDR3 is TGTGCCAGCAGTTTTACGAATCAGCCCCAGCATTTT. As protein: CASSFTNQPQHF. The chain carries TRBV6-1 and TRBJ1-5; D remains unclear. Trimming left V 5 bases short and J 4 bases short, with 6 bases between. The CDR3 consists of 12 residues. Germline CDR1 reads MNHNS; CDR2 reads SASEGT.

The genes are TRBV2 and TRBJ2-2; D remains unclear. Germline CDR1 is SNHLY and CDR2 is FYNNEI. Trimming left V 10 bases short and J 3 bases short, with 12 bases between. The CDR3 covers 13 residues. CDR3 in DNA: TGTGCCACCGTAGACCGAGACACCGGGGAGCTGTTTTTT. Residues: CATVDRDTGELFF.

The rearrangement joins TRBV4-1 to TRBJ2-1; D may be TRBD2 (6 bases). Germline V gene lookup returns CDR1 MGHRA and CDR2 YSYEKL. This CDR3 region has 16 residues. The V end lost 4 bases, the J end lost 3 bases, and 16 bases lay between the germline ends. The CDR3: CASSPVGGVRYNEQFF. Written as DNA, the CDR3 is TGCGCCAGCAGCCCTGTTGGCGGGGTACGCTACAATGAGCAGTTCTTC.

The CDR3 nucleotides are TGCAGCGTTGTTTCTAGCGGGAGGCTTGGGACCGGGGAGCTGTTTTTT. Translating gives CSVVSSGRLGTGELFF. This rearrangement joins TRBV29-1 to TRBJ2-2; 11 bases align to TRBD2. This CDR3 contains 16 residues. Trimming cost V 4 bases and J 5 bases; bases outside gene matches: 9. Germline CDR1 SQVTM, CDR2 ANQGSEA.

CDR3 DNA sequence: TGTGCCATCACCTTGAACACCGGGGAGCTGTTTTTT. Its translation is CAITLNTGELFF. The V gene is TRBV10-3, the J gene TRBJ2-2; D unresolved. This CDR3 spans 12 amino acids. From germline, CDR1 is ENHRY and CDR2 SYGVKD. The V end was cut by 7 bases, the J end by 1 base, with 4 bases between.

The genes are TRBV10-3 and TRBJ1-1; the D gene is possibly TRBD1 (6 bases). V was trimmed by 3 bases and J by 3 bases, leaving 14 bases between them. CDR3 size: 15 residues. CDR1 and CDR2 (germline): ENHRY, SYGVKD. This CDR3 is CAISEFRGADTEAFF. In DNA form, the CDR3 reads TGTGCCATCAGTGAATTCCGGGGGGCGGACACTGAAGCTTTCTTT.

This clone has only a few counts. The sample carries other DNA sequences with the same CDR3. The J gene is TRBJ1-1, the V gene TRBV7-9; 8 nucleotides agree with TRBD1. The junction had 1 base not matched to a gene; V was cut back by 0 bases and J by 4 bases. The CDR3 totals 14 residues. Germline V CDR1 and CDR2: SEHNR, FQNEAQ (reference sequence). CDR3 in amino acids: CASSLAQGATEAFF. In DNA, the CDR3 is TGTGCCAGCAGCTTAGCGCAGGGGGCCACTGAAGCTTTCTTT.

Points on this clone: Other DNA variants within this sample encode the same CDR3. The chain recombines TRBV7-8 with TRBJ2-1; unclear D gene. Germline CDR1 reads SGHVS; CDR2 reads FQNEAQ. The CDR3 loop spans 17 amino acids. Trimming left V 0 bases short and J 0 bases short, with 12 bases between. This CDR3 reads CASSLAGGPSSYNEQFF. The CDR3 bases are TGTGCCAGCAGCTTAGCGGGTGGGCCGAGCTCCTACAATGAGCAGTTCTTC.

The gene calls are TRBV27 and TRBJ1-1, with D hard to call. Germline values: CDR1 MNHEY, CDR2 SMNVEV (reference sequence). Trimming pared 6 bases from V and 0 bases from J, leaving 23 bases between. The CDR3 sequence is 18 residues long. CDR3 sequence reads: CASRHILRDGRMNTEAFF. The CDR3, as DNA: TGTGCCAGCAGACACATCCTCCGCGACGGCCGAATGAACACTGAAGCTTTCTTT.

A remark on this clone: Distinct nucleotide sequences in the sample also encode this CDR3. The V call is TRBV20-1, the J call TRBJ1-1; D not certain. Germline assignment: CDR1 DFQATT and CDR2 SNEGSKA (reference sequence). V was pared by 3 bases and J by 1 base, with 0 bases between. The length of the CDR3 is 10 residues. The CDR3 here is CSARNTEAFF. The CDR3 region has the DNA TGCAGTGCTAGGAACACTGAAGCTTTCTTT.

With respect to this clone: Other DNA sequences in this sample translate to the same CDR3. V gene TRBV19 combines with J gene TRBJ1-1; unclear D gene. From germline, CDR1 is LNHDA and CDR2 SQIVND (reference sequence). Trimming took 2 bases from V and 2 from J, leaving 6 bases between them. The CDR3 covers 13 residues. CDR3 sequence (DNA): TGTGCCAGTAGTATATCGAGAAACACTGAAGCTTTCTTT. Protein sequence: CASSISRNTEAFF.

This chain links TRBV7-9 with TRBJ2-7; D is undetermined. The CDR3 loop spans 15 amino acids. Looked up from germline, CDR1 is SEHNR and CDR2 is FQNEAQ (reference sequence). V was clipped by 1 base and J by 2 bases, with 12 bases between them. Here the CDR3 DNA reads TGTGCCAGCAGCTTAGGTGAGAGTTACCCCTACGAGCAGTACTTC. Its translation is CASSLGESYPYEQYF.

The chain joins TRBV29-1 to TRBJ2-7; the match to TRBD1 covers 8 bases. Germline V gene data show CDR1 as SQVTM and CDR2 as ANQGSEA. The CDR3 spans 12 residues. The V gene end was trimmed by 7 bases and the J gene end by 6 bases; junction bases not matched to a gene: 8. The CDR3 region has the DNA TGCAGCGCCTCCCCGGGACAGGCCGAGCAGTACTTC. The encoded protein is CSASPGQAEQYF.

V is TRBV15 and J is TRBJ2-2; D is unclear. Looked up from germline, CDR1 is LNHNV and CDR2 is YYDKDF (reference sequence). The CDR3 runs 14 residues. Trimming removed 4 bases from V and 6 bases from J, with 12 bases in between. This CDR3 reads CATSKREDAGELFF. The CDR3, as DNA: TGTGCCACCAGCAAAAGAGAAGACGCCGGGGAGCTGTTTTTT.

The chain uses TRBV7-9 and TRBJ2-7, with 7 bases fitting TRBD2. V shed 5 bases, J shed 7 bases, and the junction held 14 bases outside the gene matches. The CDR3 has 15 amino acids. The V gene's germline CDR1 is SEHNR and CDR2 FQNEAQ (reference sequence). The CDR3 is CASSPRTSWGGEQYF. The DNA for the CDR3 is TGTGCCAGCAGCCCAAGGACCAGCTGGGGGGGTGAGCAGTACTTC.

The chain has TRBV19 and TRBJ1-5, with D unclear. The V end was cut by 7 bases, the J end by 1 base, with 20 bases between. The CDR3 is made up of 17 amino acids. Germline V lookup: CDR1 LNHDA, CDR2 SQIVND (reference sequence). CDR3 sequence: CASISPDAPMSNQPQHF. DNA of the CDR3: TGTGCCAGTATCTCCCCCGACGCGCCGATGAGCAATCAGCCCCAGCATTTT.

Comments on this clone: This same CDR3 is encoded by further DNA sequences in the sample. The genes are TRBV7-9 and TRBJ2-7; D gene ambiguous. Trimming stripped 1 base from V and 4 bases from J, with 5 bases between. CDR3 length equals 12 residues. Germline loops: CDR1 SEHNR, CDR2 FQNEAQ (reference sequence). The DNA for the CDR3 is TGTGCCAGCAGCTTAGGCAGATACGAGCAGTACTTC. Translating it yields CASSLGRYEQYF. The complete variable domain, with remaining parts taken from reference TRBV7-9 and TRBJ2-7, reads DTGVSQNPRHKITKRGQNVTFRCDPISEHNRLYWYRQTLGQGPEFLTYFQNEAQLEKSRLLSDRFSAERPKGSFSTLEIQRTEQGDSAMYLCASSLGRYEQYFGPGTRLTVT.

V gene TRBV27 combines with J gene TRBJ2-5, with D possibly being TRBD1 (6 bases). There are 16 residues in the CDR3. Between the trimmed V and J ends, which lost 6 bases and 4 bases, there was a span of 21 bases. CDR1 MNHEY and CDR2 SMNVEV come from the germline V gene (reference sequence). Here the CDR3 reads CASSPTGGQLLETQYF. Here the CDR3 DNA reads TGTGCCAGCAGCCCAACCGGTGGACAGCTTTTAGAGACCCAGTACTTC.

The chain employs TRBV2 and TRBJ1-1; 8 nucleotides agree with TRBD1. Germline CDR1 SNHLY, CDR2 FYNNEI. This CDR3 is 15 amino acids long. The V and J ends lost 5 bases and 3 bases, in that order; junction bases with no gene match: 8. The CDR3 coding sequence is TGTGCCAGCAGTCTCATCAACAGGGGGGACACTGAAGCTTTCTTT. Protein sequence: CASSLINRGDTEAFF.

In regard to this clone: A read error may produce the germline difference seen at one junction end. Other DNA sequences in this sample translate to the same CDR3. The V call is TRBV18, the J call TRBJ1-4; D gene ambiguous. The germline CDR1 and CDR2 sequences are KGHSH and LQKENI. The CDR3 consists of 17 residues. The CDR3 region has the DNA TGTGCCAGCTCACCGGGCTCGCCTTCCATGATCAATGAGAAACTGTTTTTT. It translates to CASSPGSPSMINEKLFF.

This chain uses TRBV4-1 with TRBJ2-7, with D possibly being TRBD1 (6 bases). From germline, CDR1 is MGHRA and CDR2 YSYEKL. V shed 4 bases and J shed 0 bases, with 19 bases lying between them. The CDR3 has 17 amino acids. This CDR3 reads CASSLKRVTDSSYEQYF. DNA for the CDR3: TGCGCCAGCAGCCTCAAGAGGGTAACGGACAGCTCCTACGAGCAGTACTTC.

This rearrangement joins TRBV28 to TRBJ2-2; TRBD1 aligns across 8 bases. The CDR3 spans 17 residues. Germline CDR1 and CDR2: MDHEN and SYDVKM. V was clipped by 4 bases and J by 4 bases; unmatched bases: 11. This CDR3 reads CASSWVIQGGGTGELFF. CDR3 sequence (DNA): TGTGCCAGCAGTTGGGTCATACAGGGGGGAGGCACCGGGGAGCTGTTTTTT. Full variable domain (rest looked up from reference TRBV28 and TRBJ2-2): DVKVTQSSRYLVKRTGEKVFLECVQDMDHENMFWYRQDPGLGLRLIYFSYDVKMKEKGDIPEGYSVSREKKERFSLILESASTNQTSMYLCASSWVIQGGGTGELFFGEGSRLTVL.

This chain uses TRBV6-1 with TRBJ1-1; D is possibly TRBD1 (5 bases). The CDR3 sequence is 14 residues long. V was trimmed by 6 bases and J by 8 bases, leaving 19 bases between them. Germline V gene data show CDR1 as MNHNS and CDR2 as SASEGT. CDR3 loop: CASRDVGWEGEAFF. CDR3 DNA sequence: TGTGCCAGCAGAGATGTCGGATGGGAGGGGGAAGCTTTCTTT.

J is TRBJ2-6 and V is TRBV6-5; unclear D gene. The germline CDR1 and CDR2 sequences are MNHEY and SVGAGI. There are 13 residues in the CDR3. Trimming cost V 6 bases and J 3 bases, with 6 bases left between them. The CDR3 here is CASRTFGANVLTF. DNA of the CDR3: TGTGCCAGCAGGACTTTTGGGGCCAACGTCCTGACTTTC.

The rearrangement links TRBV29-1 to TRBJ2-1; D not certain. Trimming pared 3 bases from V and 6 bases from J, leaving 12 bases between. The V gene's germline CDR1 is SQVTM and CDR2 ANQGSEA. The CDR3 is 13 residues long. The CDR3 nucleotides are TGCAGCGTTGAGGAGCCCCTCTCCAATGAGCAGTTCTTC. Translation: CSVEEPLSNEQFF.

The J gene is TRBJ2-7, the V gene TRBV6-6, with TRBD1 matching over 7 bases. In germline, CDR1 is MNHNY, CDR2 SVGAGI (reference sequence). The CDR3 is made up of 12 amino acids. The junction had 8 bases not matched to a gene; V was cut back by 8 bases and J by 7 bases. CDR3 in amino acids: CASAKGAKEQYF. The CDR3 DNA is TGTGCCAGCGCGAAGGGGGCGAAAGAGCAGTACTTC.